This TCR beta chain was retrieved from a study of shared clonotypes between healthy human individuals. Study summary: The donors, two women and a few men, were aged 18 to 49.

The CDR3 totals 15 residues. V lost 4 bases to trimming and J lost 7 bases, with 14 bases between them. Germline CDR1 KGHSY, CDR2 FQNENV. Genomic DNA of each subset was evenly split across several immunoSEQ plates. Produced via immunoSEQ multiplex PCR; TCRdb's table is partial and in-frame only. This sample has about 2 million clones; roughly 95% occur once, and the top ten carry 0.1% to 0.15%. The V call is TRBV16, the J call TRBJ1-6; D not resolved. The sequencing input was naive CD4+ T cells sorted from blood. Subset defined: CD45RA+ positively selected. The source is a man aged 18 to 29 in good health. The CDR3 loop is CASSPRRLANSPLHF. In DNA form, the CDR3 reads TGTGCCAGCAGCCCACGCCGTCTGGCCAATTCACCCCTCCACTTT.